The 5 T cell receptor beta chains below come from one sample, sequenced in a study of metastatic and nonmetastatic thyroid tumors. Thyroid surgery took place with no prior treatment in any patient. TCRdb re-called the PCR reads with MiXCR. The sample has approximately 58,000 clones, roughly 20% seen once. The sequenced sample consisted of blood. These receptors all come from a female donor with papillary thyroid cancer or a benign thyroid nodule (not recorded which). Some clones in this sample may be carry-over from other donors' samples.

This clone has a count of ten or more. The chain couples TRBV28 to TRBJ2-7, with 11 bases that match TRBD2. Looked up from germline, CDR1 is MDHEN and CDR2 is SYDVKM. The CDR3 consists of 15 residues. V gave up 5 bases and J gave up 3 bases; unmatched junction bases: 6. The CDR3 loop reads CASSPSGRSLYEQYF. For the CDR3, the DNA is TGTGCCAGCAGTCCTAGCGGGAGGTCTCTCTACGAGCAGTACTTC.

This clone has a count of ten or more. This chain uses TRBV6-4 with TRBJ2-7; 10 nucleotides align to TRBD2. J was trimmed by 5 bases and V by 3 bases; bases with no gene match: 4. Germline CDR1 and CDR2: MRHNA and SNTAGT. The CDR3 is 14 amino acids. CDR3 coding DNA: TGTGCCAGCAGTGAGGCTAGCGGGAGTGACGAGCAGTACTTC. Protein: CASSEASGSDEQYF.

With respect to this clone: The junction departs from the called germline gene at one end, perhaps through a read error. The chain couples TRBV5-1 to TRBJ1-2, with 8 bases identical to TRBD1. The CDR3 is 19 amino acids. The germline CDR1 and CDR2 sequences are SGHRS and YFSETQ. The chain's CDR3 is CASSLEGRTGRRGGYGYTF. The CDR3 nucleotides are TGCGCTAGCAGCTTGGAGGGTCGGACAGGGCGGAGGGGTGGCTATGGCTACACCTTC.

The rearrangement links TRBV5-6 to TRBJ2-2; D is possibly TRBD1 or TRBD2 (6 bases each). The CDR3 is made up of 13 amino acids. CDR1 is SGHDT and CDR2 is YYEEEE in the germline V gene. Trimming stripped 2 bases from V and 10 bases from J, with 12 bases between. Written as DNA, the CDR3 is TGTGCCAGCAGCTTTTGGGGGGCCGTGGAGCTGTTTTTT. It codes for CASSFWGAVELFF.

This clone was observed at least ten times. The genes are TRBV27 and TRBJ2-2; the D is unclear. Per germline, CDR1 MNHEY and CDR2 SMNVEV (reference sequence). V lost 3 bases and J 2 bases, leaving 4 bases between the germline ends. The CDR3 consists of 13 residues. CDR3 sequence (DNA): TGTGCCAGCAGTTTTGGCAACACCGGGGAGCTGTTTTTT. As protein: CASSFGNTGELFF.